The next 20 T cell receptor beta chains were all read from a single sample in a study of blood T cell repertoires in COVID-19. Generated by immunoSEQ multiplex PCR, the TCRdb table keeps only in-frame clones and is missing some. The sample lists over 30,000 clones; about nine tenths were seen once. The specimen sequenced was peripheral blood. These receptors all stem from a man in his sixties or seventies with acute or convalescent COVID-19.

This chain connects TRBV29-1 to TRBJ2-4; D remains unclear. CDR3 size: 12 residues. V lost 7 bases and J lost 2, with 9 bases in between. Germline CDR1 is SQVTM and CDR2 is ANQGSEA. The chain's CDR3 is CSAIFSKNIQYF. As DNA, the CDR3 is TGCAGCGCAATATTTTCCAAAAACATTCAGTACTTC. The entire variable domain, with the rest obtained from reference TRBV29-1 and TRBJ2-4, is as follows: SAVISQKPSRDICQRGTSLTIQCQVDSQVTMMFWYRQQPGQSLTLIATANQGSEATYESGFVIDKFPISRPNLTFSTLTVSNMSPEDSSIYLCSAIFSKNIQYFGAGTRLSVL.

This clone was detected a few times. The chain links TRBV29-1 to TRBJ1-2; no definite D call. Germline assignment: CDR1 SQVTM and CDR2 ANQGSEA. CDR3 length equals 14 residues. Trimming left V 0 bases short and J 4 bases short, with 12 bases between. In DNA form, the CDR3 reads TGCAGCGTTGAAGAAAGCGGAGTACCCTATGGCTACACCTTC. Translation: CSVEESGVPYGYTF.

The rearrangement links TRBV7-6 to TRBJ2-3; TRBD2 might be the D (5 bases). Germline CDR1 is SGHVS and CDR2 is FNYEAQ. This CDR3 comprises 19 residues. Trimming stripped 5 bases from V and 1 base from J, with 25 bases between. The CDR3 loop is CASSPLAGVAGGGTDTQYF. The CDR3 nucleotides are TGTGCCAGCAGCCCCCTCGCCGGGGTGGCGGGTGGAGGCACAGATACGCAGTATTTT. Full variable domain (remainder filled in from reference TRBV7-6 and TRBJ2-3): GAGVSQSPRYKVTKRGQDVALRCDPISGHVSLYWYRQALGQGPEFLTYFNYEAQQDKSGLPNDRFSAERPEGSISTLTIQRTEQRDSAMYRCASSPLAGVAGGGTDTQYFGPGTRLTVL.

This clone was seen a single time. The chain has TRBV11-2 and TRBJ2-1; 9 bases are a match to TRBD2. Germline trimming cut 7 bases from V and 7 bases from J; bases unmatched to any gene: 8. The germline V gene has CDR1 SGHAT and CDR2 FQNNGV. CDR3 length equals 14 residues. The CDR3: CASTPAGGRNEQFF. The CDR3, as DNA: TGTGCCAGCACCCCTGCGGGAGGGCGAAATGAGCAGTTCTTC.

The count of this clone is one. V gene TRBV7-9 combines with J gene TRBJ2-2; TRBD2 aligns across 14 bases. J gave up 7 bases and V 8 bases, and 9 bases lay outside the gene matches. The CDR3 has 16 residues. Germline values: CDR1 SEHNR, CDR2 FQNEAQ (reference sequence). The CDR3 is CASDETSGRANGELFF. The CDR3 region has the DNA TGTGCCAGCGACGAGACTAGCGGGAGGGCCAACGGGGAGCTGTTTTTT.

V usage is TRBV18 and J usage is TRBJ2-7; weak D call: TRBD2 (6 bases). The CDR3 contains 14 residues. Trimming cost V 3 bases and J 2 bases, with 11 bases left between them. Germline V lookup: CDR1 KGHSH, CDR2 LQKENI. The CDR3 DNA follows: TGTGCCAGCTCACCGCCGGGAGCTCCCTACGAGCAGTACTTC. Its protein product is CASSPPGAPYEQYF.

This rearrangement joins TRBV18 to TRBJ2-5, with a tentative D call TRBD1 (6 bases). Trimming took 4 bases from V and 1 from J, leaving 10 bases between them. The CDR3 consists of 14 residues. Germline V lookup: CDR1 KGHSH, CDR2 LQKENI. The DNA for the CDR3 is TGTGCCAGCTCACTGACACAGGGCCAAGAGACCCAGTACTTC. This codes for CASSLTQGQETQYF.

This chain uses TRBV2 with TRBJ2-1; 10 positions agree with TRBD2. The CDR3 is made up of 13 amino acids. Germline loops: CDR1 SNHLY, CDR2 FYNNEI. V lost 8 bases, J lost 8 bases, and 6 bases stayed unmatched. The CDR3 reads CASSSGSSDEQFF. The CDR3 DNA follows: TGTGCCAGCTCTAGCGGGAGTTCGGATGAGCAGTTCTTC.

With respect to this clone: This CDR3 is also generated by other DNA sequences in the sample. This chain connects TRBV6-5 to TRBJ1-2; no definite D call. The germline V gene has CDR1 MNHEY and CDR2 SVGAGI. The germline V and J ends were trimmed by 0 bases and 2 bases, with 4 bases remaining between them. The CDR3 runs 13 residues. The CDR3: CASSYSGNYGYTF. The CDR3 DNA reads TGTGCCAGCAGTTACTCCGGGAACTATGGCTACACCTTC.

The CDR3 DNA reads as TGTGCCAGCAGTAGGGAGACAGGGAACACCGGGGAGCTGTTTTTT. Encoded protein: CASSRETGNTGELFF. The chain combines TRBV27 with TRBJ2-2, with D tentatively TRBD1 (6 bases). The ends were cut back, 5 bases at V and 1 base at J, with 11 bases in the middle. The CDR3 loop spans 15 amino acids. Germline V gene sequence: CDR1 MNHEY, CDR2 SMNVEV (reference sequence).

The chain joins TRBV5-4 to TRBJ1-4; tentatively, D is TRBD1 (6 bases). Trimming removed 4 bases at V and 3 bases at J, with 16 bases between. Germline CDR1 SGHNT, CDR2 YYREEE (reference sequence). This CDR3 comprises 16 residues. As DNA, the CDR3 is TGTGCCAGCAGCCGTTCTTCAGGGGCCCCTAATGAAAAACTGTTTTTT. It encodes CASSRSSGAPNEKLFF. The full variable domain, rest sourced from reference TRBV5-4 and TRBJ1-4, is ETGVTQSPTHLIKTRGQQVTLRCSSQSGHNTVSWYQQALGQGPQFIFQYYREEENGRGNFPPRFSGLQFPNYSSELNVNALELDDSALYLCASSRSSGAPNEKLFFGSGTQLSVL.

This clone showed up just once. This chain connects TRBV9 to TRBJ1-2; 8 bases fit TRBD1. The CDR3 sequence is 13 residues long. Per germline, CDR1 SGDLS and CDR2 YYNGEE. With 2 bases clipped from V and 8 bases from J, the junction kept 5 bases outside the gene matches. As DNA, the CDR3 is TGTGCCAGCAGCGTGGGACAGGACGGGGGCTACACCTTC. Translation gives CASSVGQDGGYTF. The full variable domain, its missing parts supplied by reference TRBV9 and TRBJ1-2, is DSGVTQTPKHLITATGQRVTLRCSPRSGDLSVYWYQQSLDQGLQFLIQYYNGEERAKGNILERFSAQQFPDLHSELNLSSLELGDSALYFCASSVGQDGGYTFGSGTRLTVV.

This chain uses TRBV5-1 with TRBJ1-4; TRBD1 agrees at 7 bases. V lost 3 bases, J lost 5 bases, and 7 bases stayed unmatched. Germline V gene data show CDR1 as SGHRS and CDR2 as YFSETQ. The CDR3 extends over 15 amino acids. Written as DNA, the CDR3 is TGCGCCAGCAGCTCTAGGGACAGCCCAAATGAAAAACTGTTTTTT. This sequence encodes CASSSRDSPNEKLFF.

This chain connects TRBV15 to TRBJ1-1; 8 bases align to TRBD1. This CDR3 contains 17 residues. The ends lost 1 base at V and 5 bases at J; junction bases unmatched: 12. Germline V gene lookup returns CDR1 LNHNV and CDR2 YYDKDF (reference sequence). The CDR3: CATSRAPRDRGGTEAFF. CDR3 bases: TGTGCCACCAGCAGAGCCCCTAGAGACAGGGGTGGGACTGAAGCTTTCTTT. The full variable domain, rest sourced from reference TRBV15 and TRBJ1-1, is DAMVIQNPRYQVTQFGKPVTLSCSQTLNHNVMYWYQQKSSQAPKLLFHYYDKDFNNEADTPDNFQSRRPNTSFCFLDIRSPGLGDTAMYLCATSRAPRDRGGTEAFFGQGTRLTVV.

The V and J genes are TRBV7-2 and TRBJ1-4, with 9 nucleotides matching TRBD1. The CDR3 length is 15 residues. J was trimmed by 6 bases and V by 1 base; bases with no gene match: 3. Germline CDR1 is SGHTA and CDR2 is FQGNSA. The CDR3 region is CASSLGDREHEKLFF. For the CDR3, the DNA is TGTGCCAGCAGCTTAGGGGACAGGGAACATGAAAAACTGTTTTTT. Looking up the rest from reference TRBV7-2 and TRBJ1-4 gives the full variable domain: GAGVSQSPSNKVTEKGKDVELRCDPISGHTALYWYRQSLGQGLEFLIYFQGNSAPDKSGLPSDRFSAERTGGSVSTLTIQRTQQEDSAVYLCASSLGDREHEKLFFGSGTQLSVL.

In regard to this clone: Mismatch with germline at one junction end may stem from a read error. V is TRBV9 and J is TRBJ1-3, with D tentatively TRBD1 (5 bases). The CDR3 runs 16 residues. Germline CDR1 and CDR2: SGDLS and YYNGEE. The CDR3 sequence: CASRVVRASFGNTIYF. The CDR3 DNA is TGTGCCAGCAGAGTAGTCAGGGCGAGCTTCGGAAACACCATATATTTT.

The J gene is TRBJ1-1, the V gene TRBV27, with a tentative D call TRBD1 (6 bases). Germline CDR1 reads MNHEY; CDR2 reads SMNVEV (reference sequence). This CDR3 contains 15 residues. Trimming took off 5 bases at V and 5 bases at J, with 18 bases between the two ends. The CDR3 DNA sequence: TGTGCCAGCAGTAGAGCAGGGGCCCCAAGGACTGAAGCTTTCTTT. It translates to CASSRAGAPRTEAFF.

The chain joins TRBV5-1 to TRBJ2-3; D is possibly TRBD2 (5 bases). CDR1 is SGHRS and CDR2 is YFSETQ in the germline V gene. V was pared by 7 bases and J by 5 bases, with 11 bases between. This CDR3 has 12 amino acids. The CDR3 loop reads CASVGVVDTQYF. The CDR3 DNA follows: TGCGCCAGCGTCGGGGTAGTAGATACGCAGTATTTT. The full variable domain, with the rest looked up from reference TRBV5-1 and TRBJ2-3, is KAGVTQTPRYLIKTRGQQVTLSCSPISGHRSVSWYQQTPGQGLQFLFEYFSETQRNKGNFPGRFSGRQFSNSRSEMNVSTLELGDSALYLCASVGVVDTQYFGPGTRLTVL.

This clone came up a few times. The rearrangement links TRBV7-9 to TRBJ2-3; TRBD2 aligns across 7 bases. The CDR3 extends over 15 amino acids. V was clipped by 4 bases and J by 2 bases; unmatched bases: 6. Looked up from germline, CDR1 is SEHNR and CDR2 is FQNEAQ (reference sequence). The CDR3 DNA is TGTGCCAGCAGCTCGGGGGAGGGCCTCACAGATACGCAGTATTTT. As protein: CASSSGEGLTDTQYF.

CDR3 bases: TGCGCCAGCAGCCAAGATGGTACTAGCGAGGGGCGGGATGAGCAGTTCTTC. Amino acids: CASSQDGTSEGRDEQFF. The chain uses TRBV4-3 and TRBJ2-1; 7 bases line up with TRBD2. This CDR3 comprises 17 residues. Trimming at V came to 0 bases and at J to 8 bases, leaving 13 bases not matched to a gene. Germline CDR1 is LGHNA and CDR2 is YSLEER.